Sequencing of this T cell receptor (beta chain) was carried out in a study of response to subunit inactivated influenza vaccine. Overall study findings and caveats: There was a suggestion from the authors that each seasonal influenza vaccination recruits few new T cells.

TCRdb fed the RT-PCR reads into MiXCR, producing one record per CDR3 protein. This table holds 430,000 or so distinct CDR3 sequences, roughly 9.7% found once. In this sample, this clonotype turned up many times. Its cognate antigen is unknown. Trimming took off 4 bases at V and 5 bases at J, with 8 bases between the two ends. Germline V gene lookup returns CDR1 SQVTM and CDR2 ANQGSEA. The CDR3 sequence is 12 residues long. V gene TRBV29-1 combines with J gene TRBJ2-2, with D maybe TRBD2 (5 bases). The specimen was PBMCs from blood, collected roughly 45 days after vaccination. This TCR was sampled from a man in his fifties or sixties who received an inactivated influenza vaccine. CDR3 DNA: TGCAGCGTTGGTCGCGGGACCGGGGAGCTGTTTTTT. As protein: CSVGRGTGELFF.